One and the same sample provided the 8 T cell receptor beta chains below, sequenced in a study of cytomegalovirus exposure and HLA in healthy donors. Amplification used 60 Vbeta primers and 13 Jbeta primers. Method: immunoSEQ multiplex PCR; TCRdb's copy keeps in-frame clones and lacks some. The sample yields more than 150,000 clones, less than 85% seen once. The sequenced material came from PBMCs. These receptors came from a girl aged 5 to 17 in good health and CMV-seropositive.

The V call is TRBV5-1, the J call TRBJ2-1; TRBD2 matches at 14 bases. The CDR3 totals 14 residues. The germline V gene encodes CDR1 SGHRS and CDR2 YFSETQ. Losses at the gene ends were 4 bases for V and 16 bases for J; bases not matched to a gene: 10. The DNA of the CDR3 is TGCGCCAGCAGCGGGAGACTAGCGGGGGGGCATTTTTTCTTC. Amino acid sequence: CASSGRLAGGHFFF.

In DNA, the CDR3 is TGCGCCAGCAGCCAAGTCCCTAGCGCCGGGGAGCTGTTTTTT. This gives the protein CASSQVPSAGELFF. The V and J genes are TRBV4-3 and TRBJ2-2, with D possibly TRBD2 on 6 matching bases. Germline CDR1 LGHNA, CDR2 YSLEER. Trimming took off 1 base at V and 6 bases at J, with 9 bases between the two ends. CDR3 length: 14 residues.

This clone showed up just once. V is TRBV13 and J is TRBJ1-4, with D maybe TRBD1 (5 bases). This CDR3 is 16 amino acids long. V was trimmed by 5 bases and J by 7 bases, leaving 20 bases between them. The germline CDR1 and CDR2 sequences are PRHDT and FYEKMQ (reference sequence). CDR3 coding DNA: TGTGCCAGCAGCAGCTCCCTCGGAGGGGACGGTGAAAAACTGTTTTTT. It yields the protein CASSSSLGGDGEKLFF.

The genes are TRBV7-2 and TRBJ1-4; D not certain. CDR1 is SGHTA, CDR2 FQGNSA, per germline. With 5 bases removed from V and 5 bases from J, the gap between germline ends came to 12 bases. The CDR3 sequence is 14 residues long. The CDR3 nucleotides read TGTGCCAGCAGCAGATCCACTTCCAATGAAAAACTGTTTTTT. Translated, it gives CASSRSTSNEKLFF.

The J gene is TRBJ2-7, the V gene TRBV27, with 8 bases that match TRBD1. Germline V lookup: CDR1 MNHEY, CDR2 SMNVEV (reference sequence). This CDR3 is built from 14 residues. Trimming removed 7 bases from V and 5 bases from J; junction bases left unmatched: 10. The CDR3 sequence is CASKPQGALDEQYF. The CDR3 region has the DNA TGTGCCAGCAAGCCCCAGGGGGCGCTGGACGAGCAGTACTTC.

This clone is a singleton in its sample. The rearrangement uses TRBV6-5 and TRBJ2-7, with 9 bases lining up with TRBD2. Per the germline V gene, CDR1 is MNHEY and CDR2 is SVGAGI. The V segment lost 2 bases and the J segment 3 bases; nucleotides outside the gene matches: 5. The CDR3 is 15 amino acids. The CDR3 loop is CASSYTTSGIYEQYF. As DNA, the CDR3 is TGTGCCAGCAGTTACACGACTAGCGGAATCTACGAGCAGTACTTC.

This chain joins TRBV19 and TRBJ2-7, with D possibly being TRBD2 (6 bases). Per germline, CDR1 LNHDA and CDR2 SQIVND (reference sequence). V lost 3 bases and J lost 1, with 10 bases in between. This CDR3 is 14 amino acids long. CDR3 region: CASSIGGNSYEQYF. The CDR3 DNA follows: TGTGCCAGTAGTATCGGAGGGAATTCCTACGAGCAGTACTTC.

The V gene is TRBV4-1, the J gene TRBJ2-1, with D unclear. Trimming left V 1 base short and J 4 bases short, with 8 bases between. Germline CDR1 MGHRA, CDR2 YSYEKL. The CDR3 is 14 amino acids. CDR3 bases: TGCGCCAGCAGCCAAGGGCCAGGTTACAATGAGCAGTTCTTC. Protein sequence: CASSQGPGYNEQFF.